Described below is a single TCR beta chain sequence and its context. TCRdb re-derived calls from the 5' RACE reads in MiXCR, one entry per CDR3 protein. In the table there are about 6,400 distinct CDR3 sequences, over 45% of which are singletons. This TCR was recovered from a female donor with breast cancer. The sequencing sample was made of tumor-infiltrating memory CD4+ T cells sorted from the breast tumor. Subset specified: memory CD4+ T cells, CD4+CD45RO+CD25-.

This CDR3 is CASSLEAVYGYTF. The CDR3 region has the DNA TGCGCCAGCAGCTTGGAGGCAGTCTATGGCTACACCTTC. The chain links TRBV5-1 to TRBJ1-2; D is undetermined. Looked up from germline, CDR1 is SGHRS and CDR2 is YFSETQ. CDR3 length: 13 amino acids. V dropped 0 bases and J dropped 4 bases, with 7 bases sitting between them.